Sequencing of this T cell receptor beta chain was carried out in a study of response to subunit inactivated influenza vaccine. Study-level points and caveats: The study's authors posited that every seasonal influenza vaccination enlists few new T cells.

This clonotype was observed a few times. No antigen is known for it. The V end was cut by 5 bases, the J end by 6 bases, with 8 bases between. The CDR3 runs 12 residues. TCRdb ran MiXCR on the RT-PCR reads and lists one entry per CDR3 protein. The data hold 700,000 to 900,000 distinct CDR3 sequences, with about 20% observed a single time. J is TRBJ2-4 and V is TRBV12-3 or TRBV12-4, with D perhaps matching TRBD1 (5 bases). The sequences come from PBMCs from blood, collected approximately 5 days after vaccination. The sequence was collected from a man aged 50 to 59 who received an inactivated influenza vaccine. This CDR3 is CASSEDRNIQYF. As DNA, the CDR3 is TGTGCCAGCAGTGAAGACAGAAACATTCAGTACTTC.